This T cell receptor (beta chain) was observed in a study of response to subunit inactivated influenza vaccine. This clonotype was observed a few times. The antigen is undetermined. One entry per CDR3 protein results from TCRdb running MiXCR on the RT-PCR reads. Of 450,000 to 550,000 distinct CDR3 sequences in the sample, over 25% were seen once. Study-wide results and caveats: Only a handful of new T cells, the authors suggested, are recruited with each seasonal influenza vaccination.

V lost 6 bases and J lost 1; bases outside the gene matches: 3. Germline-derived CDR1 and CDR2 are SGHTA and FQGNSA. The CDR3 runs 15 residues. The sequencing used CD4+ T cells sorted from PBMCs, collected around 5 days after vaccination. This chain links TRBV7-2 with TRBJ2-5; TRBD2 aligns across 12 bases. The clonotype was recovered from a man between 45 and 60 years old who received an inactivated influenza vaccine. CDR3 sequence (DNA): TGTGCCAGCAGGTTGACTAGCGGGAGCCAAGAGACCCAGTACTTC. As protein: CASRLTSGSQETQYF. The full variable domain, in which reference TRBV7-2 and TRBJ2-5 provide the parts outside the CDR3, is GAGVSQSPSNKVTEKGKDVELRCDPISGHTALYWYRQSLGQGLEFLIYFQGNSAPDKSGLPSDRFSAERTGGSVSTLTIQRTQQEDSAVYLCASRLTSGSQETQYFGPGTRLLVL.